The 21 T cell receptor beta chains given below trace back to one sample, sequenced in a study of T-cell memory formation after mild COVID-19. TCRdb re-called the 5' RACE reads with MiXCR, one entry per CDR3 protein. The table has under 250,000 distinct CDR3 sequences, 27% seen once. The source material was PBMCs or a T cell subset sorted from them (not recorded which). The source of these receptors is an adult woman who had mild COVID-19 (a few samples of this study predate the infection). Cell type and time point are not known.

The DNA of the CDR3 is TGTGCCACCCTACCGGGGGGGGAACGCTATGGCTACACCTTC. This codes for CATLPGGERYGYTF. V usage is TRBV27 and J usage is TRBJ1-2; D is possibly TRBD1 (5 bases). V shed 10 bases and J shed 4 bases, with 19 bases lying between them. The CDR3 has 14 residues. CDR1 is MNHEY and CDR2 is SMNVEV in the germline V gene (reference sequence).

This clonotype turned up a few times. The gene calls are TRBV10-3 and TRBJ2-1; D could derive from TRBD1 or TRBD2 (5 bases each). The CDR3 is 12 amino acids. Germline V gene lookup returns CDR1 ENHRY and CDR2 SYGVKD. V was cut by 8 bases and J by 13 bases, with 18 bases left in between. This CDR3 is CAIRGEGSSQFF. The CDR3 DNA reads as TGTGCCATCCGGGGCGAGGGCTCGTCCCAGTTCTTC.

This clonotype was counted between two and nine times. In nucleotides, the CDR3 is TGTGCCACCAGTGGGTATGCAGCGGGGGATAACCTAGCCAAAAACATTCAGTACTTC. This gives the protein CATSGYAAGDNLAKNIQYF. The chain is built from TRBV15 and TRBJ2-4, with 8 bases lining up with TRBD2. With V trimmed by 6 bases and J by 0 bases, 16 bases remained unmatched. The CDR3 consists of 19 residues. Germline CDR1 LNHNV, CDR2 YYDKDF (reference sequence).

The rearrangement uses TRBV11-2 and TRBJ1-2; tentatively, D is TRBD1 (5 bases). The CDR3 totals 15 residues. Germline V lookup: CDR1 SGHAT, CDR2 FQNNGV. Trimming shortened V by 1 base and J by 7 bases, and 16 bases separated the two germline ends. The CDR3 DNA reads TGTGCCAGCAGCTTAGGACTTGGGCAGGGAGGTGGCTACACCTTC. Its translation: CASSLGLGQGGGYTF.

This chain joins TRBV7-3 and TRBJ2-6; weak D call: TRBD1 (6 bases). This CDR3 is 17 amino acids long. Germline CDR1 is SGHTA and CDR2 is FQGTGA. Between the trimmed V and J ends, which lost 5 bases and 0 bases, there was a span of 14 bases. CDR3 sequence (DNA): TGTGCCAGCAGCCCCTCCACGACAGGCTCTGGGGCCAACGTCCTGACTTTC. This gives the protein CASSPSTTGSGANVLTF.

This sequence joins TRBV29-1 and TRBJ1-2; 9 bases fit TRBD1. CDR1 is SQVTM and CDR2 is ANQGSEA in the germline V gene. The CDR3 length is 13 residues. The ends lost 6 bases at V and 2 bases at J; junction bases unmatched: 4. The chain's CDR3 is CSVGQGTNYGYTF. The CDR3 nucleotides are TGCAGCGTGGGACAGGGCACCAACTATGGCTACACCTTC.

This clonotype was detected a few times. The rearrangement uses TRBV7-6 and TRBJ2-2, with TRBD2 matching 9 bases. Germline trimming cut 9 bases from V and 5 bases from J; bases unmatched to any gene: 7. The V gene's germline CDR1 is SGHVS and CDR2 FNYEAQ. The CDR3 is made up of 14 amino acids. In DNA form, the CDR3 reads TGTGCCAGTCGCGGGGGGGCCGGGACCGGGGAGCTGTTTTTT. It yields the protein CASRGGAGTGELFF.

Ten or more counts support this clonotype. The chain uses TRBV9 and TRBJ2-7, with a weak D call TRBD2 (5 bases). Germline assignment: CDR1 SGDLS and CDR2 YYNGEE. The CDR3 is 14 amino acids. Trimming took 1 base from V and 2 from J, leaving 10 bases between them. In DNA form, the CDR3 reads TGTGCCAGCAGCGTAACTCCGGGGACCTACGAGCAGTACTTC. Its protein product is CASSVTPGTYEQYF.

This clonotype showed up just a few times. The chain has TRBV9 and TRBJ2-2; a possible D gene is TRBD2 (5 bases). The CDR3 has 13 amino acids. CDR1 SGDLS and CDR2 YYNGEE come from the germline V gene. Trimming shortened V by 3 bases and J by 6 bases, and 9 bases separated the two germline ends. The CDR3 DNA sequence: TGTGCCAGCAGCGCCCGACTACCCGGGGAGCTGTTTTTT. Its translation: CASSARLPGELFF. The variable domain in full, with the rest retrieved from reference TRBV9 and TRBJ2-2, is DSGVTQTPKHLITATGQRVTLRCSPRSGDLSVYWYQQSLDQGLQFLIQYYNGEERAKGNILERFSAQQFPDLHSELNLSSLELGDSALYFCASSARLPGELFFGEGSRLTVL.

This clonotype was picked up a small number of times. J is TRBJ1-2 and V is TRBV29-1, with a possible D match to TRBD1 (6 bases). The CDR3 is 12 residues long. V lost 8 bases, J lost 4 bases, and 14 bases lay in between. The germline CDR1 and CDR2 sequences are SQVTM and ANQGSEA. The CDR3 loop is CSIQGIGYGYTF. CDR3 sequence (DNA): TGCAGCATACAGGGAATAGGCTATGGCTACACCTTC.

The sample holds a few counts of this clonotype. The V gene is TRBV19, the J gene TRBJ2-3; 8 positions agree with TRBD2. Germline CDR1 and CDR2: LNHDA and SQIVND (reference sequence). Germline trimming cut 5 bases from V and 2 bases from J; bases unmatched to any gene: 3. The CDR3 spans 14 residues. CDR3 sequence (DNA): TGTGCCAGTAGTCCGACTAGCGCCACAGATACGCAGTATTTT. Translating gives CASSPTSATDTQYF.

This clonotype was detected a few times. This chain joins TRBV4-1 and TRBJ1-2, with D perhaps TRBD1 (5 bases). The V end lost 0 bases, the J end lost 3 bases, and 11 bases lay between the germline ends. This CDR3 region has 15 residues. Looked up from germline, CDR1 is MGHRA and CDR2 is YSYEKL. In DNA form, the CDR3 reads TGCGCCAGCAGCCAAGAAGGGGTTAATTACTATGGCTACACCTTC. Its translation: CASSQEGVNYYGYTF.

This clonotype was recorded many times. V and J are TRBV30 and TRBJ2-5, with D perhaps TRBD1 or TRBD2 (6 bases each). This CDR3 has 13 amino acids. V was shortened by 5 bases and J by 0 bases, with 10 bases between the two germline ends. In germline, CDR1 is GTSNPN, CDR2 SVGIG (reference sequence). The CDR3 sequence: CAWGRGHQETQYF. CDR3 in DNA: TGTGCCTGGGGACGGGGGCACCAAGAGACCCAGTACTTC.

J is TRBJ2-5 and V is TRBV12-3 or TRBV12-4; D not certain. The CDR3 is made up of 12 amino acids. The V gene lost 2 bases and the J gene lost 4 bases, with 5 bases spanning the gap. CDR3 sequence (DNA): TGTGCCAGCAGTTTAAGTCGAGAGACCCAGTACTTC. Protein sequence: CASSLSRETQYF.

The rearrangement joins TRBV20-1 to TRBJ2-3; D is undetermined. In germline, CDR1 is DFQATT, CDR2 SNEGSKA (reference sequence). The CDR3 has 14 residues. V lost 6 bases and J 4 bases, leaving 17 bases between the germline ends. The CDR3 DNA reads TGCAGTGCATCTGACCGGTCGGGCGCAGATACGCAGTATTTT. As protein: CSASDRSGADTQYF.

Only a few counts were recorded for this clonotype. The V call is TRBV4-3, the J call TRBJ2-7; D tentatively reads TRBD1 or TRBD2 (5 bases each). Trimming removed 1 base from V and 1 base from J, with 11 bases in between. CDR1 LGHNA and CDR2 YSLEER come from the germline V gene. The CDR3 totals 15 residues. The CDR3 here is CASSQARDGSYEQYF. CDR3 bases: TGCGCCAGCAGCCAAGCCCGGGACGGATCCTACGAGCAGTACTTC.

V is TRBV7-9 and J is TRBJ2-7, with TRBD1 matching 7 bases. The length of the CDR3 is 14 residues. The trim removed 2 bases at V and 2 bases at J, leaving 3 bases unmatched. Germline CDR1 SEHNR, CDR2 FQNEAQ (reference sequence). CDR3 bases: TGTGCCAGCAGCTTAATACAGGGGCCCTACGAGCAGTACTTC. Its translation: CASSLIQGPYEQYF.

CDR3 in amino acids: CASSQPGQPQHF. The CDR3 coding sequence is TGTGCCAGCAGTCAACCTGGGCAGCCCCAGCATTTT. The chain uses TRBV6-5 and TRBJ1-5, with D unclear. Germline V gives CDR1 MNHEY, CDR2 SVGAGI. Trimming left V 5 bases short and J 7 bases short, with 9 bases between. This CDR3 contains 12 residues.

The V and J genes are TRBV7-9 and TRBJ1-2, with 7 bases aligning to TRBD1. CDR3 size: 11 residues. The V gene's germline CDR1 is SEHNR and CDR2 FQNEAQ (reference sequence). Trimming removed 8 bases from V and 8 bases from J; junction bases left unmatched: 5. The CDR3 loop is CASAGGGGYTF. The DNA of the CDR3 is TGTGCCAGCGCAGGGGGAGGAGGCTACACCTTC.

This clonotype came up a few times. V usage is TRBV29-1 and J usage is TRBJ2-3; 8 bases fit TRBD2. The CDR3 runs to 16 residues. Germline lookup yields CDR1 SQVTM and CDR2 ANQGSEA. V trimming: 7 bases; J trimming: 2 bases; junction bases outside the gene matches: 14. Here the CDR3 DNA reads TGCAGCGCCTTTCTGGGGCGGGGGGCTGCCACAGATACGCAGTATTTT. Amino acid sequence: CSAFLGRGAATDTQYF.

This clonotype was detected only a few times. J is TRBJ1-1 and V is TRBV7-2; D may be TRBD1 (5 bases). CDR3 length equals 15 residues. Per germline, CDR1 SGHTA and CDR2 FQGNSA. The ends were cut back, 7 bases at V and 1 base at J, with 16 bases in the middle. CDR3 protein: CASNRGGDRNTEAFF. The CDR3 DNA reads as TGTGCCAGCAACAGAGGAGGGGATAGGAACACTGAAGCTTTCTTT.